This T cell receptor (beta chain) is from a study of PD-1 blockade in mismatch repair-deficient tumors. V lost 7 bases to trimming and J lost 3 bases, with 22 bases between them. Germline V gene data show CDR1 as SQVTM and CDR2 as ANQGSEA. This CDR3 comprises 15 residues. Only in-frame clones appear in the TCRdb table, and some are missing; sequencing was by immunoSEQ multiplex PCR. This table has 120,000 or so clones, around 87% appearing once. PCR or immunohistochemistry showed mismatch repair deficiency in every enrolled patient. Sequenced here: peripheral blood, sampled 44 weeks after starting pembrolizumab. The chain has TRBV29-1 and TRBJ2-7; D remains unclear. The sequence was collected from an adult with mismatch repair-deficient cancer. The CDR3 sequence: CSAEFRTAGDYEQYF. For the CDR3, the DNA is TGCAGCGCCGAATTCCGTACAGCCGGCGACTACGAGCAGTACTTC.